The clone carrying this T cell receptor beta chain has only a few counts. Its cognate antigen is unknown. The CDR3 covers 15 residues. V gave up 4 bases and J gave up 4 bases; unmatched junction bases: 2. Germline V CDR1 and CDR2: SGDLS, YYNGEE. These data are taken from a study of T cell responses to AZD1222 COVID-19 vaccine. Study observations and caveats: Baseline serology detected seropositivity in only five to seven AZD1222 recipients.

The repertoire was sequenced with immunoSEQ multiplex PCR; TCRdb's copy has only in-frame clones and lacks some. This table has roughly 100,000 clones, 88% appearing once. This material consisted of peripheral blood, taken on day 0 of AZD1222 vaccination. V usage is TRBV9 and J usage is TRBJ2-3; 14 bases align to TRBD2. The receptor's source is an adult in good health. CDR3 coding DNA: TGTGCCAGCAGCACGGGACTAGCGGGGGCAGATACGCAGTATTTT. It yields the protein CASSTGLAGADTQYF. Looking up the rest from reference TRBV9 and TRBJ2-3 gives the full variable domain: DSGVTQTPKHLITATGQRVTLRCSPRSGDLSVYWYQQSLDQGLQFLIQYYNGEERAKGNILERFSAQQFPDLHSELNLSSLELGDSALYFCASSTGLAGADTQYFGPGTRLTVL.